This section outlines one T cell receptor (beta chain) sequence together with its context. Germline assignment: CDR1 SGHAT and CDR2 FQNNGV. The V gene end was trimmed by 0 bases and the J gene end by 8 bases; junction bases not matched to a gene: 8. This CDR3 comprises 16 residues. As handled by the study authors: Amplification of reference gene primers provided the estimated nucleated cell counts. Profiled with immunoSEQ multiplex PCR; TCRdb holds only in-frame clones, not every one. The V and J calls and clone size were taken over from that table, and D and trimming were inferred from the DNA. The sample lists roughly 230,000 clones; just under 90% were seen once. This entry comes from a study of blood T cell repertoires in COVID-19.

This chain joins TRBV11-2 and TRBJ1-3, with 9 nucleotides matching TRBD1. The TCR comes from a woman between 25 and 40 years old with acute COVID-19. Sequenced input: PBMCs or T cells enriched from blood (not recorded which). In DNA form, the CDR3 reads TGTGCCAGCAGCTTAGACAGCGGGACAGGGATAGACACCATATATTTT. This sequence encodes CASSLDSGTGIDTIYF. The full variable domain, rest sourced from reference TRBV11-2 and TRBJ1-3, is EAGVAQSPRYKIIEKRQSVAFWCNPISGHATLYWYQQILGQGPKLLIQFQNNGVVDDSQLPKDRFSAERLKGVDSTLKIQPAKLEDSAVYLCASSLDSGTGIDTIYFGEGSWLTVV.